The entry below gives a single T cell receptor (beta chain) sequence along with its context. Per the germline V gene, CDR1 is SGDLS and CDR2 is YYNGEE. This CDR3 contains 13 residues. The trim removed 0 bases at V and 10 bases at J, leaving 3 bases unmatched. In the authors' workflow: It was from reference gene primer amplification that nucleated cell counts were estimated. The data were produced by immunoSEQ multiplex PCR, yet TCRdb's version contains in-frame clones alone and is incomplete. The V and J calls and clone size were taken over from that table, and D and trimming were inferred from the DNA. Of tens of thousands of clones in the sample, 75% to 95% are singletons; the top ten hold roughly 2.3%. This record comes from a study of blood T cell repertoires in COVID-19.

The J gene is TRBJ1-1, the V gene TRBV9; 10 nucleotides agree with TRBD1. This TCR came from a human donor with active COVID-19. The donor label of this sample is uncertain. Material: peripheral blood. The CDR3 nucleotides read TGTGCCAGCAGCGTAGGGGACAGGGGATTAGCTTTCTTT. This codes for CASSVGDRGLAFF.